The rows below give T cell receptor beta chains drawn from one sample of a study of spatial heterogeneity in lung cancer. TCRdb fed the 5' RACE reads into MiXCR, producing one record per CDR3 protein. The table includes 25,000 to 30,000 distinct CDR3 sequences, about 7% detected once. The sequencing used lung tumor tissue, collected at surgery. These receptors came from a male donor with early-stage non-small cell lung cancer. CDR3s include the opening cysteine and the closing phenylalanine or tryptophan. D genes are given only for firm matches. Size tells how often a clone was seen (once, few, many) or the class of an expanded clone, and some rows leave it out.

J gene,clone size,D gene,V gene,CDR3 DNA,CDR3 protein
TRBJ1-5,-,-,TRBV2,TGTGCCAGCAGTATACAGGGTAGGGATCAGCCCCAGCATTTT,CASSIQGRDQPQHF
TRBJ1-4,many,-,TRBV7-2,TGTGCCAGCAGCTTAGACGGGGGTCAAAAACTGTTTTTT,CASSLDGGQKLFF
TRBJ1-6,many,-,TRBV11-2,TGTGCCAGCCAGGAAGGAGGTTTTTCACCCCTCCACTTT,CASQEGGFSPLHF
TRBJ1-5,many,-,TRBV28,TGTGCCAGCAGATCCCCCTTTCGGGACGGTCAGCCCCAGCATTTT,CASRSPFRDGQPQHF
TRBJ2-6,many,-,TRBV5-4,TGTGCCAGCAGCTTGGAACTTTCTGGGGCCAACGTCCTGACTTTC,CASSLELSGANVLTF
TRBJ1-6,many,-,TRBV7-2,TGTGCCAGCTCCATCCTAAATAATTCACCCCTCCACTTT,CASSILNNSPLHF
TRBJ2-7,few,TRBD1,TRBV4-1,TGCGCCAGCAGCCAAGATCTCGGGACAGGGGATTACGAGCAGTACTTC,CASSQDLGTGDYEQYF
TRBJ2-7,many,-,TRBV5-1,TGCGCCAGCAGCTTGGCCCCAGGGTCCTACGAGCAGTACTTC,CASSLAPGSYEQYF
TRBJ2-5,few,-,TRBV6-1,TGTGCCAGCAGTGCGGCAGGGGGGGCAGAGACCCAGTACTTC,CASSAAGGAETQYF
TRBJ2-7,-,TRBD2,TRBV20-1,TGCAGTGCTAGAGATTTGCTAGCGGGGTCCTACGAGCAGTACTTC,CSARDLLAGSYEQYF
TRBJ1-2,many,-,TRBV28,TGTGCCAGCAGTTTCGCTAGGAGGGGCTACACCTTC,CASSFARRGYTF
TRBJ1-2,many,-,TRBV5-4,TGTGCCAGCAGCTTGGCTCCAGGCACCTCCTATGGCTACACCTTC,CASSLAPGTSYGYTF
TRBJ1-2,few,TRBD1,TRBV7-8,TGTGCCAGCAGCCTCACCGGGACAGGAGACGGCTACACCTTC,CASSLTGTGDGYTF
TRBJ2-7,many,-,TRBV27,TGTGCCAGCAGCCCCACCGGGAGCTCCTACGAGCAGTACTTC,CASSPTGSSYEQYF
TRBJ2-3,many,-,TRBV7-9,TGTGCCAGCAGCTACCGGAACACAGATACGCAGTATTTT,CASSYRNTDTQYF
TRBJ1-3,many,-,TRBV7-2,TGTGCCGGCAGCTTAGCGGGCCGGGGCTCTGGAAACACCATATATTTT,CAGSLAGRGSGNTIYF
TRBJ2-7,many,-,TRBV6-5,TGTGCCAGCAGTTACGAAAGCCACTACGAGCAGTACTTC,CASSYESHYEQYF
TRBJ2-7,many,-,TRBV6-5,TGTGCCAGCAGTAAGCAGGGGATTACGGGGGAGCAGTACTTC,CASSKQGITGEQYF
TRBJ2-5,many,TRBD1,TRBV5-5,TGTGCCAGCAAGGGACAGGGTTCGGGGACCCAGTACTTC,CASKGQGSGTQYF
TRBJ1-5,-,-,TRBV19,TGTGCCAGTAGTTCGGACCGGGACAAGCCCCAGCATTTT,CASSSDRDKPQHF
TRBJ2-7,many,-,TRBV28,TGTGCCAGCAGAGACCACTACGAGCAGTACTTC,CASRDHYEQYF
TRBJ1-1,many,-,TRBV7-2,TGTGCCAGCAGCCAAAGAGAGGGGGCTGAAGCTTTCTTT,CASSQREGAEAFF
TRBJ1-2,many,-,TRBV6-1,TGTGCCAGCAGCCCAGGACAGATTTATGGCTACACCTTC,CASSPGQIYGYTF
TRBJ2-7,many,-,TRBV6-6,TGTGCCAGCAGTCCCGACACCTCTCGCTCCTACGAGCAGTACTTC,CASSPDTSRSYEQYF
TRBJ1-1,many,-,TRBV5-1,TGCGCCAGCAGCCCTATGACAGAGAACACTGAAGCTTTCTTT,CASSPMTENTEAFF
TRBJ2-1,-,-,TRBV4-3,TGCGCCAGCAGCCAAGATATTAATTCGATGGCCTACAATGAGCAGTTCTTC,CASSQDINSMAYNEQFF
TRBJ2-3,many,-,TRBV7-9,TGTGCCAGCAGCTTAGCTCGGGGAGACTACACAGATACGCAGTATTTT,CASSLARGDYTDTQYF
TRBJ1-4,few,-,TRBV29-1,TGCAGCGTTGGAAATGAAAAACTGTTTTTT,CSVGNEKLFF
TRBJ1-4,many,-,TRBV7-9,TGTGCCAGCAGCCGCAACGGGGAAGGGAGTGAAAAACTGTTTTTT,CASSRNGEGSEKLFF
TRBJ2-3,many,-,TRBV24-1,TGTGCCACCAGTGAGCCGGGACTCCTTTCAGATACGCAGTATTTT,CATSEPGLLSDTQYF
TRBJ1-2,few,-,TRBV28,TGTGCCAGCAGTACCACAGGGCTTTCTAACTATGGCTACACCTTC,CASSTTGLSNYGYTF
TRBJ2-7,-,-,TRBV9,TGTGCCAGCAGCCCGCTTTCGGGCGGTTCCTACGAGCAGTACTTC,CASSPLSGGSYEQYF
TRBJ1-5,few,-,TRBV5-6,TGTGCCAGCAGCTTGGGGACGGTTGGGCAGCCCCAGCATTTT,CASSLGTVGQPQHF
TRBJ2-2,-,TRBD1,TRBV19,TGTGCCAGTAGTATGCCCAGAGGGGGCGCGAACACCGGGGAGCTGTTTTTT,CASSMPRGGANTGELFF
TRBJ2-1,many,-,TRBV28,TGTGCCAGCAGTTTACCTGGCCACAATGAGCAGTTCTTC,CASSLPGHNEQFF
TRBJ2-7,few,-,TRBV4-1,TGCGCCAGCAGCGAGGGGGGACCCTACGAGCAGTACTTC,CASSEGGPYEQYF
TRBJ2-3,many,-,TRBV7-2,TGTGCCAGCAGCTTAGCGCAGCGGACGCAGTATTTT,CASSLAQRTQYF
TRBJ2-7,many,-,TRBV6-2/TRBV6-3,TGTGCCAGCAGTCCTACAGGTTACGAGCAGTACTTC,CASSPTGYEQYF
TRBJ2-1,-,TRBD1,TRBV20-1,TGCAGTGCGCGGACAGGGGTCTACGGTGAGCAGTTCTTC,CSARTGVYGEQFF
TRBJ2-3,many,-,TRBV5-1,TGCGCCAGCAGCTTGGGTCCTATCGGGACCCAGAGCACAGATACGCAGTATTTT,CASSLGPIGTQSTDTQYF
TRBJ2-2,many,-,TRBV4-1,TGCGCCAGCAGCCAACGGCAGGGCGGCACCGGGGAGCTGTTTTTT,CASSQRQGGTGELFF
TRBJ1-6,many,-,TRBV3-1,TGTGCCAGCAGAGACGGACAGTTGAGCTCCTATAATTCACCCCTCCACTTT,CASRDGQLSSYNSPLHF
TRBJ1-2,many,-,TRBV19,TGTGCCAGTACCCCCCCAGGGTTCGACTATGGCTACACCTTC,CASTPPGFDYGYTF
TRBJ2-5,many,TRBD2,TRBV4-1,TGCGCCAGCAGCCGCCGACTAGCGGGGGGGAGCAACCAAGAGACCCAGTACTTC,CASSRRLAGGSNQETQYF
TRBJ2-4,many,TRBD2,TRBV20-1,TGCAGTGCAAATCTAGCGGGGTATAGAAACATTCAGTACTTC,CSANLAGYRNIQYF
TRBJ1-2,few,TRBD1,TRBV3-1,TGTGCCAGCAGCCGGGACAGCCTCTATGGCTACACCTTC,CASSRDSLYGYTF
TRBJ2-1,many,-,TRBV20-1,TGCACCCCAAGGGGTGGTGGTGATGAGCAGTTCTTC,CTPRGGGDEQFF
TRBJ2-3,many,TRBD1,TRBV5-4,TGTGCCAGCAGCGAGGACAGGAGGGATACGCAGTATTTT,CASSEDRRDTQYF
TRBJ2-5,many,TRBD2,TRBV29-1,TGCAGCGTCAAAAGGACTAGCGGGACCCAAGAGACCCAGTACTTC,CSVKRTSGTQETQYF
TRBJ2-7,many,TRBD1,TRBV16,TGTGCCAGCAGCCCCGACAGGGGTTTCGGGCAGTACTTC,CASSPDRGFGQYF